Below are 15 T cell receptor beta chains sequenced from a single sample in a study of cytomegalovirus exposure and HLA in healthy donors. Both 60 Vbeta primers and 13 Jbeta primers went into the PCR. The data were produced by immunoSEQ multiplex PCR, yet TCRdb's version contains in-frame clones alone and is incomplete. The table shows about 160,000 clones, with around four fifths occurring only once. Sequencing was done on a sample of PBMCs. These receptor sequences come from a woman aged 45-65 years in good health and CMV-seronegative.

CDR3 protein: CASSIAGTNSYEQYF. The CDR3 bases are TGTGCCAGCAGCATCGCCGGGACTAACTCCTACGAGCAGTACTTC. This chain connects TRBV5-6 to TRBJ2-7; 7 nucleotides agree with TRBD2. This CDR3 is 15 amino acids long. The junction had 7 bases not matched to a gene; V was cut back by 4 bases and J by 0 bases. The V gene's germline CDR1 is SGHDT and CDR2 YYEEEE.

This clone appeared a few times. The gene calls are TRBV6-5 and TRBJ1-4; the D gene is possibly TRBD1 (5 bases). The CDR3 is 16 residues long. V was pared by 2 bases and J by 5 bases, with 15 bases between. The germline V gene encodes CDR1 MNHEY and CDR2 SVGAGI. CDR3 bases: TGTGCCAGCAGTTACGACTCGGGGGGTACCAATGAAAAACTGTTTTTT. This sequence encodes CASSYDSGGTNEKLFF.

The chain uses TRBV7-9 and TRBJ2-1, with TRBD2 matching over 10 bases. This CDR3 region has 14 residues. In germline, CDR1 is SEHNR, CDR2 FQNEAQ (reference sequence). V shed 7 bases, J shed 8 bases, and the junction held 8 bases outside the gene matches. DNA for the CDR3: TGTGCCAGCATTAGAGCGGGGGGGCCGTATGAGCAGTTCTTC. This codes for CASIRAGGPYEQFF.

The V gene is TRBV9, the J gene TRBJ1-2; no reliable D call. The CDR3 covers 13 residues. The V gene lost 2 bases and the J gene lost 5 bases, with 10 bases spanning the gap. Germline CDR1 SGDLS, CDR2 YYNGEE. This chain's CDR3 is CASSVISEYGYTF. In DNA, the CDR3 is TGTGCCAGCAGCGTTATCAGTGAATATGGCTACACCTTC.

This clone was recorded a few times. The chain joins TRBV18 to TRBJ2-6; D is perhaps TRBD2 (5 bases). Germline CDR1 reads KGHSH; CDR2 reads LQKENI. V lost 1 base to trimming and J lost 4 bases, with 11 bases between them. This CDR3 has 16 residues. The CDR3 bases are TGTGCCAGCTCACCACGCGTGGAGGCCGGGGCCAACGTCCTGACTTTC. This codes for CASSPRVEAGANVLTF.

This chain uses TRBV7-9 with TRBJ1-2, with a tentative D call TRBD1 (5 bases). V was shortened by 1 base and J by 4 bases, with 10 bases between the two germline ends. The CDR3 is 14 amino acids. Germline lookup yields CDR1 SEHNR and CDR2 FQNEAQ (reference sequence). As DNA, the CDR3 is TGTGCCAGCAGCTTAGTGGAGGGACCCTATGGCTACACCTTC. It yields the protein CASSLVEGPYGYTF.

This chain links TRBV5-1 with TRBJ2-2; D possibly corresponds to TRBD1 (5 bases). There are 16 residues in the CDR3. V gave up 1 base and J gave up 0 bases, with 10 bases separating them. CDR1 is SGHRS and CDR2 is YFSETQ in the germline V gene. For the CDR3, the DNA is TGCGCCAGCAGCTTGTTGGCAGGGACGAACACCGGGGAGCTGTTTTTT. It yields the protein CASSLLAGTNTGELFF.

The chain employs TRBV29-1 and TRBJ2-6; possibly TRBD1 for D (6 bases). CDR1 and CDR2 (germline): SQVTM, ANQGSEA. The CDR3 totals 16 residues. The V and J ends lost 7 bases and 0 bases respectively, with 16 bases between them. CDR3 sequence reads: CSAFRDTDSGANVLTF. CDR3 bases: TGCAGCGCCTTCCGGGACACCGACTCTGGGGCCAACGTCCTGACTTTC.

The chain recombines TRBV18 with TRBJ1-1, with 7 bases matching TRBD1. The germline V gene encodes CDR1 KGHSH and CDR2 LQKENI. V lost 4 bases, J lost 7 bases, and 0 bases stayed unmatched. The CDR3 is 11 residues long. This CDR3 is CASSRQGEAFF. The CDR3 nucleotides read TGTGCCAGCTCACGACAGGGTGAAGCTTTCTTT.

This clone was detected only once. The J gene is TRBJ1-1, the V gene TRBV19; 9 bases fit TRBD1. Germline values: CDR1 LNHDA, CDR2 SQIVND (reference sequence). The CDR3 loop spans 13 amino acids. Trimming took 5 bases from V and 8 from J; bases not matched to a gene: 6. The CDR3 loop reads CASSPWTGAEAFF. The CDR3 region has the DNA TGTGCCAGTAGTCCCTGGACAGGGGCCGAAGCTTTCTTT. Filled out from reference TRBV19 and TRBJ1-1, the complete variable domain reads DGGITQSPKYLFRKEGQNVTLSCEQNLNHDAMYWYRQDPGQGLRLIYYSQIVNDFQKGDIAEGYSVSREKKESFPLTVTSAQKNPTAFYLCASSPWTGAEAFFGQGTRLTVV.

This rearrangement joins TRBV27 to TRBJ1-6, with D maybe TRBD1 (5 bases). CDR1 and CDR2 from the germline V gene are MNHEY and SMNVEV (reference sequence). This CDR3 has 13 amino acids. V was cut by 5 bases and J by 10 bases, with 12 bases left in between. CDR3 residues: CASSATVRSPLHF. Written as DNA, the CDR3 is TGTGCCAGCAGTGCGACAGTCAGATCACCCCTCCACTTT.

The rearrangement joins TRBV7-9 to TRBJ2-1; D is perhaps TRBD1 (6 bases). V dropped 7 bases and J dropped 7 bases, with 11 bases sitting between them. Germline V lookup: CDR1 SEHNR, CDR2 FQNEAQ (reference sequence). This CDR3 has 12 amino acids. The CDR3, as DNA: TGTGCCAGCACAATGAGGGGGAATGAGCAGTTCTTC. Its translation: CASTMRGNEQFF.

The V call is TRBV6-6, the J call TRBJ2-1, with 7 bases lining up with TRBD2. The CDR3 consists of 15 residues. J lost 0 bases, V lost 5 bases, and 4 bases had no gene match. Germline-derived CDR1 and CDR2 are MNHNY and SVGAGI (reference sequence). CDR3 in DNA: TGTGCCAGCAGTAGCGGGGCGAGCTCCTACAATGAGCAGTTCTTC. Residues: CASSSGASSYNEQFF.

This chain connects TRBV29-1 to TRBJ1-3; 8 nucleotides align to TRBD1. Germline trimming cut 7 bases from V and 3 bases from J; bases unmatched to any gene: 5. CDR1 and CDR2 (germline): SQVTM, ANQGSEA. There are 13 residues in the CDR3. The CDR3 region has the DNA TGCAGCGGGGGGACAGGTGGTGGAAACACCATATATTTT. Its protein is CSGGTGGGNTIYF.

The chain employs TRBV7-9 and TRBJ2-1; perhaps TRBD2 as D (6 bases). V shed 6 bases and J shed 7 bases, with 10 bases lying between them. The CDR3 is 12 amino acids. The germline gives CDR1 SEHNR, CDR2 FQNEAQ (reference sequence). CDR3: CASRSDYNEQFF. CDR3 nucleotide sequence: TGTGCCAGCAGGTCGGACTATAATGAGCAGTTCTTC.